A single sample gave rise to the 27 T cell receptor beta chains below, sequenced in a study of T cells in Graves' hyperthyroidism and ophthalmopathy. Using RNA transcripts as the source, TCR beta CDR3 regions were amplified. A set of HTBI primers served as the primers for a first-round RT-PCR of the TCR CDR3. TCRdb recomputed calls from the multiplex PCR reads with MiXCR, one row per CDR3 protein. Counted here are around 600,000 distinct CDR3 sequences, about 15% occurring once; the ten biggest clones make up approximately 12%. Sequenced: blood. The receptors stem from a woman aged 50 to 65 with Graves' ophthalmopathy.

This clonotype was recorded many times. The chain is built from TRBV20-1 and TRBJ2-1; possibly TRBD2 for D (6 bases). The germline gives CDR1 DFQATT, CDR2 SNEGSKA (reference sequence). V shed 2 bases and J shed 0 bases, with 11 bases lying between them. The CDR3 is 15 amino acids. Here the CDR3 reads CSARLRESSYNEQFF. The DNA of the CDR3 is TGCAGTGCTAGACTTCGGGAGAGCTCCTACAATGAGCAGTTCTTC.

This clonotype came up many times. The chain employs TRBV6-1 and TRBJ2-1; TRBD2 aligns across 8 bases. V gave up 8 bases and J gave up 8 bases; unmatched junction bases: 14. The CDR3 is 15 amino acids. Germline-derived CDR1 and CDR2 are MNHNS and SASEGT. The CDR3 region has the DNA TGTGCCAGCGAAAACCATCGAGGACTAGCCGATGAGCAGTTCTTC. Translating it yields CASENHRGLADEQFF.

This clonotype was picked up many times. The gene calls are TRBV7-2 and TRBJ2-1, with 11 bases matching TRBD2. The CDR3 has 16 residues. V trimming: 1 base; J trimming: 3 bases; junction bases outside the gene matches: 2. Germline assignment: CDR1 SGHTA and CDR2 FQGNSA. DNA for the CDR3: TGTGCCAGCAGCTTAGTAGGGACTAGCGGCTACAATGAGCAGTTCTTC. This codes for CASSLVGTSGYNEQFF.

This clonotype turned up a few times. The gene calls are TRBV28 and TRBJ2-1; D may be TRBD2 (5 bases). CDR1 MDHEN and CDR2 SYDVKM come from the germline V gene. This CDR3 comprises 13 residues. The V end lost 7 bases, the J end lost 5 bases, and 12 bases lay between the germline ends. The CDR3: CASMALVNNEQFF. CDR3 coding DNA: TGTGCCAGCATGGCACTAGTAAACAATGAGCAGTTCTTC.

The chain combines TRBV20-1 with TRBJ2-7, with TRBD2 identical over 11 bases. CDR1 and CDR2 (germline): DFQATT, SNEGSKA (reference sequence). J was trimmed by 7 bases and V by 1 base; bases with no gene match: 15. The length of the CDR3 is 17 residues. In nucleotides, the CDR3 is TGCAGTGCTAGAGGTTTAGCGGGAGGGCCGCTGTACGTGGAGCAGTACTTC. This encodes CSARGLAGGPLYVEQYF.

At least ten counts were recorded for this clonotype. V and J are TRBV2 and TRBJ2-2, with D unclear. Germline V gives CDR1 SNHLY, CDR2 FYNNEI. V was pared by 5 bases and J by 0 bases, with 13 bases between. There are 16 residues in the CDR3. The DNA for the CDR3 is TGTGCCAGCAGTAAATTTTCGGGCGCGAACACCGGGGAGCTGTTTTTT. Encoded protein: CASSKFSGANTGELFF.

This clonotype appeared a few times. The chain combines TRBV30 with TRBJ1-3; D call uncertain. V gave up 4 bases and J gave up 3 bases, with 10 bases separating them. The CDR3 is 13 residues long. Germline CDR1 GTSNPN, CDR2 SVGIG (reference sequence). In DNA, the CDR3 is TGTGCCTGGACGGAGAACTATGGAAACACCATATATTTT. Protein product: CAWTENYGNTIYF.

This clonotype was seen ten or more times. V and J are TRBV28 and TRBJ2-1; 14 nucleotides line up with TRBD2. Germline trimming cut 6 bases from V and 3 bases from J; bases unmatched to any gene: 13. Germline CDR1 and CDR2: MDHEN and SYDVKM. The CDR3 length is 19 residues. The CDR3 is CASRGLAGVGIGLYNEQFF. The CDR3 bases are TGTGCCAGCAGGGGACTAGCGGGAGTGGGTATCGGTCTCTACAATGAGCAGTTCTTC.

This clonotype has just a few counts. This chain uses TRBV29-1 with TRBJ1-3; no definite D call. This CDR3 is 13 amino acids long. Germline V gene sequence: CDR1 SQVTM, CDR2 ANQGSEA. The V end lost 4 bases, the J end lost 1 base, and 8 bases lay between the germline ends. DNA for the CDR3: TGCAGCGTTGCCCTGGGTTCTGGAAACACCATATATTTT. This translates into CSVALGSGNTIYF.

This clonotype was detected ten times or more. The V and J genes are TRBV7-8 and TRBJ2-6; possible D gene TRBD2, 5 bases. This CDR3 is 15 amino acids long. Germline loops: CDR1 SGHVS, CDR2 FQNEAQ. The V gene lost 5 bases and the J gene lost 0 bases, with 8 bases spanning the gap. CDR3 protein: CASSREGSGANVLTF. The CDR3 bases are TGTGCCAGCAGCCGGGAAGGCTCTGGGGCCAACGTCCTGACTTTC.

This clonotype came up many times. V is TRBV6-1 and J is TRBJ2-7, with TRBD2 identical over 9 bases. V trimming: 0 bases; J trimming: 2 bases; junction bases outside the gene matches: 2. Germline assignment: CDR1 MNHNS and CDR2 SASEGT. This CDR3 has 15 residues. The CDR3 DNA is TGTGCCAGCAGTGAAGCCGGGACTAGCCCCTACGAGCAGTACTTC. Residues: CASSEAGTSPYEQYF.

The chain recombines TRBV4-1 with TRBJ2-6; D ambiguous. Trimming removed 0 bases at V and 5 bases at J, with 11 bases between. The germline CDR1 and CDR2 sequences are MGHRA and YSYEKL. The CDR3 runs 16 residues. The CDR3 loop reads CASSQDPGVRANVLTF. CDR3 nucleotide sequence: TGCGCCAGCAGCCAAGATCCCGGTGTCAGGGCCAACGTCCTGACTTTC.

Notes on this clonotype: Germline and junction disagree at one end, which may indicate a read error. J is TRBJ1-1 and V is TRBV5-6; a weak D match, TRBD1 (6 bases). Per the germline V gene, CDR1 is SGHDT and CDR2 is YYEEEE. The CDR3 runs to 14 residues. The CDR3 nucleotides read TGTGCCAGCAGCGCCACAGGGTTGAACACTGAAGCTTCCTTT. As protein: CASSATGLNTEASF.

This clonotype occurred many times. The chain has TRBV2 and TRBJ2-2; a possible D gene is TRBD1 (7 bases). Germline values: CDR1 SNHLY, CDR2 FYNNEI. Between the trimmed V and J ends, which lost 7 bases and 1 base, there was a span of 13 bases. The CDR3 has 15 amino acids. For the CDR3, the DNA is TGTGCCAGCACCGGCCAGGGGGGGAACACCGGGGAGCTGTTTTTT. Protein: CASTGQGGNTGELFF.

The gene calls are TRBV19 and TRBJ2-3; D possibly corresponds to TRBD2 (8 bases). The ends were cut back, 2 bases at V and 4 bases at J, with 16 bases in the middle. The CDR3 covers 16 residues. Germline V gives CDR1 LNHDA, CDR2 SQIVND (reference sequence). The CDR3 reads CASSISGTRGPDTQYF. The CDR3 DNA follows: TGTGCCAGTAGTATAAGCGGGACTAGGGGGCCAGATACGCAGTATTTT.

The chain links TRBV9 to TRBJ1-1; weak D call: TRBD1 (6 bases). The germline V and J ends were trimmed by 0 bases and 7 bases, with 13 bases remaining between them. The CDR3 is made up of 14 amino acids. Per germline, CDR1 SGDLS and CDR2 YYNGEE. The CDR3: CASSVDGTLDEAFF. As DNA, the CDR3 is TGTGCCAGCAGCGTAGACGGGACATTGGATGAAGCTTTCTTT.

This clonotype was seen repeatedly, ten times or more. This chain connects TRBV3-1 to TRBJ2-7; TRBD1 matches 8 bases. The V gene end was trimmed by 4 bases and the J gene end by 4 bases; junction bases not matched to a gene: 12. This CDR3 has 16 amino acids. The germline CDR1 and CDR2 sequences are LGHDT and YNNKEL (reference sequence). Here the CDR3 DNA reads TGTGCCAGCAGCCCTTGGGGAGACAGGGGTTCTTACGAGCAGTACTTC. It encodes CASSPWGDRGSYEQYF.

J is TRBJ2-1 and V is TRBV19; 10 nucleotides match TRBD2. The CDR3 extends over 18 amino acids. CDR1 is LNHDA, CDR2 SQIVND, per germline (reference sequence). With 3 bases clipped from V and 4 bases from J, the junction kept 12 bases outside the gene matches. CDR3 bases: TGTGCCAGTAGTATTAACTTTTTGGGGACTAGCGATTACAATGAGCAGTTCTTC. Translation: CASSINFLGTSDYNEQFF.

With respect to this clonotype: This could be a read error, since a much larger clone is one nucleotide away. This sequence joins TRBV6-9 and TRBJ1-1; TRBD1 matches 7 bases. The CDR3 loop spans 15 amino acids. Germline lookup yields CDR1 MNHGY and CDR2 SVAAGI. CDR3 bases: TGTACCAGCAGTTACGCAAAGGGGGCCGGGACTGAAGCTTTCTTT. Amino acids: CTSSYAKGAGTEAFF.

As to this clonotype: Just one base apart from a much larger clone, this may be a read error. The chain combines TRBV28 with TRBJ1-5; no firm D call. CDR1 is MDHEN, CDR2 SYDVKM, per germline. The CDR3 covers 11 residues. Trimming shortened V by 4 bases and J by 6 bases, and 4 bases separated the two germline ends. CDR3 coding DNA: TGTGCCAGCAGTTCCTCTCAGCCCCAGCATTTT. This translates into CASSSSQPQHF.

This sequence joins TRBV7-8 and TRBJ2-1; D tentatively reads TRBD1 or TRBD2 (6 bases each). Germline CDR1 reads SGHVS; CDR2 reads FQNEAQ. Trimming pared 1 base from V and 8 bases from J, leaving 12 bases between. The CDR3 runs 14 residues. CDR3: CASSLDPRGDEQFF. CDR3 coding DNA: TGTGCCAGCAGCTTAGATCCGAGGGGGGATGAGCAGTTCTTC. The full variable domain, completed using reference TRBV7-8 and TRBJ2-1, is GAGVSQSPRYKVAKRGQDVALRCDPISGHVSLFWYQQALGQGPEFLTYFQNEAQLDKSGLPSDRFFAERPEGSVSTLKIQRTQQEDSAVYLCASSLDPRGDEQFFGPGTRLTVL.

This clonotype was recorded many times. The genes are TRBV20-1 and TRBJ2-3; D remains ambiguous. CDR1 DFQATT and CDR2 SNEGSKA come from the germline V gene (reference sequence). The ends were cut back, 5 bases at V and 6 bases at J, with 18 bases in the middle. There are 14 residues in the CDR3. The CDR3 sequence is CSALDQIHPDTQYF. The CDR3 nucleotides read TGCAGTGCTCTGGACCAAATTCATCCGGATACGCAGTATTTT.

Turning to this clonotype: A much larger clone lies a single base off, so this may be a read error. The chain employs TRBV28 and TRBJ2-7; D gene unclear. Trimming cost V 7 bases and J 2 bases, with 18 bases left between them. Germline CDR1 and CDR2: MDHEN and SYDVKM. The CDR3 consists of 15 residues. The CDR3 reads CASNVALGVTYEQYF. CDR3 DNA sequence: TGTGCCAGCAATGTCGCACTCGGAGTTACCTACGAGCAGTACTTC.

This clonotype was observed at least ten times. The rearrangement joins TRBV28 to TRBJ1-2; D gene unclear. Germline V CDR1 and CDR2: MDHEN, SYDVKM. The CDR3 is 12 residues long. Between the trimmed V and J ends, which lost 5 bases and 6 bases, there was a span of 10 bases. The CDR3 DNA is TGTGCCAGCAGTGGACTCGGGGATGGCTACACCTTC. It specifies CASSGLGDGYTF.

The gene calls are TRBV15 and TRBJ2-7, with 8 nucleotides matching TRBD1. V trimming: 4 bases; J trimming: 2 bases; junction bases outside the gene matches: 7. CDR3 length: 15 residues. Germline V gene sequence: CDR1 LNHNV, CDR2 YYDKDF (reference sequence). The CDR3 reads CATSTRQGRTYEQYF. CDR3 nucleotides: TGTGCCACCAGCACCCGACAGGGGAGGACCTACGAGCAGTACTTC.

This clonotype was counted at least ten times. V usage is TRBV29-1 and J usage is TRBJ1-1, with 10 nucleotides matching TRBD1. The CDR3 spans 12 residues. Germline trimming cut 4 bases from V and 10 bases from J; bases unmatched to any gene: 6. CDR1 and CDR2 from the germline V gene are SQVTM and ANQGSEA. The CDR3, as DNA: TGCAGCGTTGTCCCCGGGACAGGGGCAGCTTTCTTT. The encoded protein is CSVVPGTGAAFF.

Ten or more counts support this clonotype. The chain is built from TRBV28 and TRBJ2-5, with TRBD2 identical over 12 bases. The CDR3 length is 18 residues. Germline trimming cut 6 bases from V and 5 bases from J; bases unmatched to any gene: 16. The germline gives CDR1 MDHEN, CDR2 SYDVKM. CDR3 loop: CASSTPTPGLAGWETQYF. CDR3 DNA sequence: TGTGCCAGCAGCACACCTACCCCGGGACTAGCGGGTTGGGAGACCCAGTACTTC.